What follows describes a single T cell receptor beta chain. Its antigen is currently not known. Base qualities are not recorded, but no much larger clone differs from it by a single base. The library was produced with the immunoSEQ multiplex PCR assay. Sourced from immuneACCESS, this table was stored by TCRdb with only in-frame sequences that have V and J called. A share of the clones is absent; for the studies checked, an unresolved V gene accounts for under half, and the remainder has no known explanation. The sample table contains 110,000 to 150,000 clones; only one count was recorded for about nine tenths of them. The ten largest account for about 10% of the sample. The sample is drawn from a study of control samples from healthy donors and cancer patients (dated by TCRdb to the early 2020s). V loses 6 bases, J loses 3 bases, and the germline ends lie 11 bases apart. From the germline V gene, CDR1 is ENHRY and CDR2 is SYGVKD. The CDR3 covers 13 residues, taking in both the cysteine and the phenylalanine. The read is trimmed to its CDR3 DNA, 39 bases read in frame from base 1.

Sample: blood. The clonotype comes from a young man in good health. The rearranged chain carries TRBV10-3 and TRBJ2-5, with the D gene call left open. The CDR3 protein is CAIRLKAEETQYF. DNA sequence: TGTGCCATCAGACTCAAAGCAGAAGAGACCCAGTACTTC.